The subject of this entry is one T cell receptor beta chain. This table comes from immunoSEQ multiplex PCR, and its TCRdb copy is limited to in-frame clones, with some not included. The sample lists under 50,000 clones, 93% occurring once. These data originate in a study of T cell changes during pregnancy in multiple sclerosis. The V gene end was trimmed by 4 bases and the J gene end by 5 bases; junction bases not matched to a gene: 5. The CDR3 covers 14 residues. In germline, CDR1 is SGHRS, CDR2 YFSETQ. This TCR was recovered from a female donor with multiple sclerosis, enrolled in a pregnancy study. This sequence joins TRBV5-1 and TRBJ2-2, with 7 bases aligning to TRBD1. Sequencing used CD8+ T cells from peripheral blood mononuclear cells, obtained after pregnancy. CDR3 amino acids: CASSGTEWTGELFF. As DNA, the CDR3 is TGCGCCAGCAGCGGGACAGAGTGGACCGGGGAGCTGTTTTTT.